One and the same sample provided the 29 T cell receptor beta chains below, sequenced in a study of tissue T cells after allogeneic stem cell transplantation. TCRdb keeps only in-frame clones here, not all; method: immunoSEQ multiplex PCR. Here the sample spans some 5,000 clones, around 80% being singletons. Here the sequenced sample was blood, taken before transplantation. These receptors all come from a man aged 35 to 69 who later had graft-versus-host disease after an allogeneic stem cell transplant.

J is TRBJ2-2 and V is TRBV10-3; 10 bases align to TRBD1. The germline V gene has CDR1 ENHRY and CDR2 SYGVKD. The CDR3 has 15 amino acids. With 6 bases clipped from V and 5 bases from J, the junction kept 6 bases outside the gene matches. CDR3 bases: TGTGCCATCAGCAGACAGGGGGCGCCAACCGGGGAGCTGTTTTTT. Protein: CAISRQGAPTGELFF.

The V gene is TRBV9, the J gene TRBJ2-1, with 11 bases matching TRBD2. With 3 bases clipped from V and 6 bases from J, the junction kept 5 bases outside the gene matches. The CDR3 length is 15 residues. Germline-derived CDR1 and CDR2 are SGDLS and YYNGEE. CDR3 nucleotide sequence: TGTGCCAGCAGCGCAATAGCGGGGGGGCCCAATGAGCAGTTCTTC. Amino acids: CASSAIAGGPNEQFF.

The chain has TRBV7-2 and TRBJ2-7, with a possible D match to TRBD2 (5 bases). The V and J ends lost 1 base and 2 bases respectively, with 9 bases between them. The CDR3 spans 14 residues. Per germline, CDR1 SGHTA and CDR2 FQGNSA. Here the CDR3 DNA reads TGTGCCAGCAGCTTAGAGAGGGCCGCCTACGAGCAGTACTTC. It encodes CASSLERAAYEQYF.

The chain uses TRBV10-1 and TRBJ1-1; no definite D call. The CDR3 spans 15 residues. Trimming cost V 0 bases and J 1 base, with 9 bases left between them. Germline V gives CDR1 WNHNN, CDR2 SYGVQD (reference sequence). This CDR3 reads CASSESRGWNTEAFF. In DNA form, the CDR3 reads TGCGCCAGCAGTGAGTCAAGAGGGTGGAACACTGAAGCTTTCTTT.

The V gene is TRBV7-8, the J gene TRBJ1-1; 8 bases map to TRBD1. Trimming took 4 bases from V and 12 from J; bases not matched to a gene: 7. The CDR3 sequence is 12 residues long. The germline V gene encodes CDR1 SGHVS and CDR2 FQNEAQ. The CDR3 DNA reads as TGTGCCAGCAGCTCAGAGGACAGGGCGACTTTCTTT. Residues: CASSSEDRATFF.

This chain connects TRBV6-2 or TRBV6-3 to TRBJ2-3, with D hard to call. Germline loops: CDR1 MNHEY, CDR2 SVGEGT. Trimming removed 0 bases at V and 7 bases at J, with 5 bases between. The CDR3 totals 12 residues. CDR3 sequence: CASSYSMHTQYF. Written as DNA, the CDR3 is TGTGCCAGCAGTTACTCGATGCATACGCAGTATTTT.

V and J are TRBV7-6 and TRBJ2-1; TRBD1 matches at 9 bases. This CDR3 contains 14 residues. The V gene end was trimmed by 1 base and the J gene end by 11 bases; junction bases not matched to a gene: 6. Per the germline V gene, CDR1 is SGHVS and CDR2 is FNYEAQ. Written as DNA, the CDR3 is TGTGCCAGCAGCTTAGATCGACAGGGGGGCCAGCAGTTCTTC. The encoded protein is CASSLDRQGGQQFF.

The chain joins TRBV5-6 to TRBJ2-3; TRBD1 aligns across 9 bases. The germline gives CDR1 SGHDT, CDR2 YYEEEE. The CDR3 extends over 12 amino acids. Losses at the gene ends were 8 bases for V and 7 bases for J; bases not matched to a gene: 5. CDR3 in amino acids: CASQQGAYTQYF. Written as DNA, the CDR3 is TGTGCCAGTCAACAGGGGGCATATACGCAGTATTTT. Variable domain in full (rest from reference TRBV5-6 and TRBJ2-3): DAGVTQSPTHLIKTRGQQVTLRCSPKSGHDTVSWYQQALGQGPQFIFQYYEEEERQRGNFPDRFSGHQFPNYSSELNVNALLLGDSALYLCASQQGAYTQYFGPGTRLTVL.

This chain connects TRBV7-9 to TRBJ1-6; 7 nucleotides line up with TRBD1. Germline trimming cut 4 bases from V and 5 bases from J; bases unmatched to any gene: 2. The CDR3 has 14 residues. Germline V gene data show CDR1 as SEHNR and CDR2 as FQNEAQ (reference sequence). CDR3 DNA: TGTGCCAGCAGCTGGGACAGTGATAATTCACCCCTCCACTTT. As protein: CASSWDSDNSPLHF.

In its sample, this clone ranks as large. V is TRBV4-1 and J is TRBJ2-2; maybe TRBD1 (6 bases). Deletions cut 8 bases from V and 0 bases from J, with 10 bases between. The CDR3 has 14 amino acids. Germline V gene sequence: CDR1 MGHRA, CDR2 YSYEKL. The CDR3 DNA reads as TGCGCCAGCCAGGGGTGGTCGAACACCGGGGAGCTGTTTTTT. Translated: CASQGWSNTGELFF.

The chain couples TRBV5-1 to TRBJ2-7; TRBD1 is a possible D gene (6 bases). Germline V gives CDR1 SGHRS, CDR2 YFSETQ. V was cut by 0 bases and J by 4 bases, with 11 bases left in between. The CDR3 runs to 14 residues. CDR3 nucleotides: TGCGCCAGCAGCTTGGCAGGGGTGACTTACGAGCAGTACTTC. Its translation: CASSLAGVTYEQYF.

V gene TRBV5-1 combines with J gene TRBJ2-5; perhaps TRBD2 as D (5 bases). Germline CDR1 reads SGHRS; CDR2 reads YFSETQ. V was shortened by 7 bases and J by 3 bases, with 16 bases between the two germline ends. This CDR3 is 14 amino acids long. The CDR3 DNA reads TGCGCCAGCGGCCCGGGGAGCGGAAAAGAGACCCAGTACTTC. Its translation: CASGPGSGKETQYF.

The J gene is TRBJ2-1, the V gene TRBV4-1, with TRBD2 matching 10 bases. Looked up from germline, CDR1 is MGHRA and CDR2 is YSYEKL. The V and J ends lost 1 base and 8 bases, in that order; junction bases with no gene match: 2. CDR3 length: 14 residues. In nucleotides, the CDR3 is TGCGCCAGCAGCCAAGCTAGCGGGAGCTATGAGCAGTTCTTC. Its protein product is CASSQASGSYEQFF.

Only one count was recorded for this clone. V gene TRBV18 combines with J gene TRBJ2-7; weak D call: TRBD1 (7 bases). Germline V gene sequence: CDR1 KGHSH, CDR2 LQKENI. The CDR3 length is 16 residues. V lost 3 bases, J lost 6 bases, and 21 bases lay in between. The CDR3 here is CASSPLSAGGQGEQYF. CDR3 DNA: TGTGCCAGCTCACCGCTATCGGCAGGGGGGCAGGGCGAGCAGTACTTC.

This rearrangement joins TRBV27 to TRBJ1-1, with D perhaps matching TRBD1 (6 bases). Germline loops: CDR1 MNHEY, CDR2 SMNVEV (reference sequence). The CDR3 covers 14 residues. V was clipped by 4 bases and J by 1 base, with 10 bases between them. CDR3 amino acids: CASSSRTANTEAFF. The CDR3 coding sequence is TGTGCCAGCAGTTCTCGGACAGCGAACACTGAAGCTTTCTTT.

This clone was counted a few times. V and J are TRBV6-5 and TRBJ1-4; 7 bases agree with TRBD1. Trimming took 8 bases from V and 6 from J; bases not matched to a gene: 9. This CDR3 spans 14 amino acids. Germline V gene lookup returns CDR1 MNHEY and CDR2 SVGAGI. CDR3: CASGSRDSDEKLFF. The CDR3 DNA reads as TGTGCCAGCGGATCCCGGGACAGCGATGAAAAACTGTTTTTT.

V is TRBV3-1 (or the pseudogene TRBV3-2) and J is TRBJ1-2, with 7 bases matching TRBD1. V shed 4 bases and J 9 bases; nucleotides not matched to a gene: 2. CDR3 length: 11 amino acids. Per germline, CDR1 LGHDT and CDR2 YNNKEL (reference sequence). The CDR3 here is CASSRQGSYTF. The CDR3 nucleotides are TGTGCCAGCAGCCGACAGGGAAGCTACACCTTC.

V and J are TRBV6-1 and TRBJ2-7, with D possibly matching TRBD1 (7 bases). V lost 2 bases and J 3 bases, leaving 17 bases between the germline ends. Germline V gene lookup returns CDR1 MNHNS and CDR2 SASEGT. The CDR3 is made up of 16 amino acids. The DNA for the CDR3 is TGTGCCAGCAGTGAACCTCCTCAGGGGGGCTACTACGAGCAGTACTTC. Amino acid sequence: CASSEPPQGGYYEQYF.

V usage is TRBV6-2 or TRBV6-3 and J usage is TRBJ2-3; D may be TRBD1 or TRBD2 (6 bases each). The V gene lost 6 bases and the J gene lost 2 bases, with 12 bases spanning the gap. The length of the CDR3 is 14 residues. CDR1 is MNHEY, CDR2 SVGEGT, per germline. CDR3 sequence: CASSKGGYTDTQYF. The CDR3 nucleotides read TGTGCCAGCAGCAAAGGGGGGTACACAGATACGCAGTATTTT.

This clone was counted a single time. J is TRBJ1-5 and V is TRBV4-1; D unresolved. The CDR3 totals 16 residues. Trimming shortened V by 4 bases and J by 5 bases, and 18 bases separated the two germline ends. CDR1 is MGHRA and CDR2 is YSYEKL in the germline V gene. Written as DNA, the CDR3 is TGCGCCAGCAGCCTCATCTTACAGAAAAAGTATCAGCCCCAGCATTTT. Residues: CASSLILQKKYQPQHF.

The rearrangement links TRBV11-3 to TRBJ2-5, with TRBD2 identical over 7 bases. The CDR3 extends over 15 amino acids. From germline, CDR1 is SGHNT and CDR2 YENEEA. V was pared by 0 bases and J by 4 bases, with 5 bases of the junction left unmatched. The CDR3 is CASSLEGGRGETQYF. The DNA of the CDR3 is TGTGCCAGCAGCTTAGAGGGCGGGAGAGGAGAGACCCAGTACTTC.

The chain has TRBV27 and TRBJ2-3, with D possibly TRBD2 on 5 matching bases. In germline, CDR1 is MNHEY, CDR2 SMNVEV (reference sequence). CDR3 length: 14 amino acids. The ends were cut back, 2 bases at V and 0 bases at J, with 6 bases in the middle. The CDR3 is CASSLDYSTDTQYF. For the CDR3, the DNA is TGTGCCAGCAGTTTAGACTACAGCACAGATACGCAGTATTTT.

The rearrangement joins TRBV2 to TRBJ1-3, with D perhaps TRBD1 (5 bases). Trimming shortened V by 6 bases and J by 0 bases, and 12 bases separated the two germline ends. There are 15 residues in the CDR3. Looked up from germline, CDR1 is SNHLY and CDR2 is FYNNEI. Here the CDR3 reads CASSPGATSGNTIYF. The CDR3 DNA sequence: TGTGCCAGCAGCCCCGGGGCCACCTCTGGAAACACCATATATTTT.

The chain uses TRBV1 and TRBJ1-2. TRBV1 is a listed pseudogene. The CDR3 runs 16 residues. In DNA, the CDR3 is TGCACCAGCAGCCACCTCAAGGGGAGGGAGGCAGATGGCTACACCTTC. Protein product: CTSSHLKGREADGYTF.

This clone was counted only a few times. The chain combines TRBV28 with TRBJ1-2, with 7 bases lining up with TRBD1. This CDR3 spans 13 amino acids. Germline V lookup: CDR1 MDHEN, CDR2 SYDVKM. After removal of 4 bases from V and 6 bases from J, the junction contained 5 bases not matched to a gene. CDR3 DNA: TGTGCCAGCAGTTCGGGACAGAGGGATGGCTACACCTTC. This encodes CASSSGQRDGYTF.

This clone was detected only once. The J gene is TRBJ2-1, the V gene TRBV11-2; 7 positions match TRBD1. Germline V gene data show CDR1 as SGHAT and CDR2 as FQNNGV. Trimming cost V 2 bases and J 3 bases; bases outside gene matches: 13. CDR3 length: 18 amino acids. The CDR3 sequence is CASSLFLGTARLYNEQFF. CDR3 coding DNA: TGTGCCAGCAGCTTATTTTTAGGGACAGCGAGACTCTACAATGAGCAGTTCTTC.

The rearrangement links TRBV7-9 to TRBJ1-1; unclear D gene. The CDR3 totals 15 residues. V was cut by 3 bases and J by 1 base, with 12 bases left in between. CDR1 and CDR2 (germline): SEHNR, FQNEAQ (reference sequence). The CDR3 bases are TGTGCCAGCAGCTTGGCAGGCCCATCGAACACTGAAGCTTTCTTT. This gives the protein CASSLAGPSNTEAFF.

The chain joins TRBV7-9 to TRBJ2-7, with D tentatively TRBD1 (6 bases). V was trimmed by 6 bases and J by 5 bases, leaving 20 bases between them. Germline values: CDR1 SEHNR, CDR2 FQNEAQ (reference sequence). The CDR3 consists of 15 residues. CDR3 sequence: CASSIQGSLSHEQYF. For the CDR3, the DNA is TGTGCCAGCAGTATCCAGGGGAGCCTAAGTCACGAGCAGTACTTC.

In DNA form, the CDR3 reads TGTGCCAGCGGCAGACAGGGAGGCTTGGGCGAGCAGTACTTC. Its protein product is CASGRQGGLGEQYF. V is TRBV7-8 and J is TRBJ2-7, with a possible D match to TRBD1 (7 bases). The CDR3 is 14 amino acids. V was pared by 8 bases and J by 6 bases, with 20 bases between. Per the germline V gene, CDR1 is SGHVS and CDR2 is FQNEAQ.